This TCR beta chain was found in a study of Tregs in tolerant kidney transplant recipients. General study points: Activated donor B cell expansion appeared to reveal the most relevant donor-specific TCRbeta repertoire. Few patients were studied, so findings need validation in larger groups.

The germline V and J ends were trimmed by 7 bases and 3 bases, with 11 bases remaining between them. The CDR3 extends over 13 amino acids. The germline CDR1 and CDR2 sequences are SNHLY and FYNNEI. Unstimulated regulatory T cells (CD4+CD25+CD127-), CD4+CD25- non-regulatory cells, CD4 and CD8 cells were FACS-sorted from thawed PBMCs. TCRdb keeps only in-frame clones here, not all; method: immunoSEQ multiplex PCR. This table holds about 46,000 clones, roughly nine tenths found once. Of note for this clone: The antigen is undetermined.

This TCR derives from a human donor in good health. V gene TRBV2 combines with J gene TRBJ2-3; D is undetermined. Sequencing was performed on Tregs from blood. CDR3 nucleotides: TGTGCCAGCAAAGGGTCCCTGACAGATACGCAGTATTTT. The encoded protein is CASKGSLTDTQYF.